This TCR beta chain was recorded in a study of blood T cell repertoires in COVID-19. Study-wide context: Spain, Italy and the United States supplied samples that represented acute and convalescent COVID-19. T cells, B-cell-depleted T cells, or PBMCs provided the cDNA or gDNA that served as material.

Per the authors' pipeline: How many nucleated cells were present was estimated from reference gene primer amplification. Sequencing was performed with immunoSEQ multiplex PCR; in TCRdb, only in-frame clones are kept and a portion is missing. V, J and clone size derive from that table, while D and trimming were established from the DNA sequence. This sample has over 100,000 clones, with around nine tenths found just once. This clone was found once. Enrolled during active infection, Seattle patients were then followed longitudinally. Germline V lookup: CDR1 LNHNV, CDR2 YYDKDF (reference sequence). CDR3 length: 13 residues. The ends were cut back, 1 base at V and 7 bases at J, with 10 bases in the middle.

This rearrangement joins TRBV15 to TRBJ1-1; D remains ambiguous. This TCR was recovered from an older woman with COVID-19, enrolled during active disease. Sequencing was done on a sample of peripheral blood. CDR3 amino acids: CATSRGRGIEAFF. CDR3 nucleotides: TGTGCCACCAGCAGAGGTCGGGGTATTGAAGCTTTCTTT.